Shown below are 8 T cell receptor beta chains from a single sample sequenced in a study of T cell repertoires in cytomegalovirus infection. TCRdb fed the reads into MiXCR, producing one record per CDR3 protein. The repertoire consists of about 350,000 distinct CDR3 sequences, with about 32% occurring once and the leading ten covering approximately 13%. These receptors have no known antigen. The material was cultured PBMCs, obtained from culture after CMV antigen stimulation. These receptors were taken from a human donor in good health (CMV status not recorded). Some clones in this sample may be carry-over from other donors' samples.

This clonotype came up a few times. The chain recombines TRBV12-3 or TRBV12-4 with TRBJ1-2, with D perhaps TRBD1 (5 bases). The CDR3 extends over 12 amino acids. Trimming took off 6 bases at V and 2 bases at J, with 7 bases between the two ends. This CDR3 is CASSRQNYGYTF. The CDR3 DNA sequence: TGTGCCAGCAGCCGACAGAACTATGGCTACACCTTC.

This sequence joins TRBV20-1 and TRBJ1-5; D not resolved. Germline V gene lookup returns CDR1 DFQATT and CDR2 SNEGSKA (reference sequence). Trimming removed 0 bases from V and 7 bases from J, with 13 bases in between. The CDR3 totals 14 residues. As DNA, the CDR3 is TGCAGTGCTAGAGATCTTAAGGGAAACCAGCCCCAGCATTTT. Protein sequence: CSARDLKGNQPQHF.

This clonotype was seen a few times. The gene calls are TRBV19 and TRBJ2-3; TRBD2 matches at 10 bases. Germline V gene data show CDR1 as LNHDA and CDR2 as SQIVND (reference sequence). The CDR3 is 17 amino acids. Germline trimming cut 5 bases from V and 2 bases from J; bases unmatched to any gene: 10. The CDR3: CASSEMPLAGATDTQYF. CDR3 nucleotide sequence: TGTGCCAGTAGTGAAATGCCCCTAGCGGGAGCCACAGATACGCAGTATTTT.

The V gene is TRBV11-2, the J gene TRBJ2-3; D ambiguous. V shed 2 bases and J shed 2 bases, with 17 bases lying between them. Germline V gene data show CDR1 as SGHAT and CDR2 as FQNNGV. The CDR3 totals 17 residues. The DNA for the CDR3 is TGTGCCAGCAGCTTAATTTCGCTGGCGAGGTCCACAGATACGCAGTATTTT. This gives the protein CASSLISLARSTDTQYF.

The CDR3 nucleotides are TGTGCCAGCAGTTTCGTGGGATTCAACACTGAAGCTTTCTTT. This encodes CASSFVGFNTEAFF. This chain connects TRBV27 to TRBJ1-1; D gene uncertain. Trimming took 3 bases from V and 2 from J, leaving 10 bases between them. CDR1 MNHEY and CDR2 SMNVEV come from the germline V gene (reference sequence). This CDR3 spans 14 amino acids.

This chain links TRBV7-2 with TRBJ1-1; D remains unclear. The CDR3 is 14 residues long. The V end was cut by 2 bases, the J end by 1 base, with 8 bases between. Germline V gives CDR1 SGHTA, CDR2 FQGNSA. The CDR3 DNA is TGTGCCAGCAGCTTAAGTCAGGAGAACACTGAAGCTTTCTTT. This codes for CASSLSQENTEAFF.

V and J are TRBV4-1 and TRBJ2-3, with 9 positions matching TRBD2. Per the germline V gene, CDR1 is MGHRA and CDR2 is YSYEKL. The CDR3 totals 16 residues. The trim removed 0 bases at V and 6 bases at J, leaving 7 bases unmatched. The CDR3: CASSQDRREGRDTQYF. As DNA, the CDR3 is TGCGCCAGCAGCCAAGATAGGCGGGAGGGCCGGGATACGCAGTATTTT.

A few counts support this clonotype. The chain joins TRBV12-3 or TRBV12-4 to TRBJ1-2; D is perhaps TRBD1 (5 bases). The CDR3 spans 13 residues. The V gene lost 1 base and the J gene lost 8 bases, with 11 bases spanning the gap. The CDR3 sequence: CASSLVRGSGYTF. As DNA, the CDR3 is TGTGCCAGCAGTTTAGTGCGGGGGAGCGGCTACACCTTC.